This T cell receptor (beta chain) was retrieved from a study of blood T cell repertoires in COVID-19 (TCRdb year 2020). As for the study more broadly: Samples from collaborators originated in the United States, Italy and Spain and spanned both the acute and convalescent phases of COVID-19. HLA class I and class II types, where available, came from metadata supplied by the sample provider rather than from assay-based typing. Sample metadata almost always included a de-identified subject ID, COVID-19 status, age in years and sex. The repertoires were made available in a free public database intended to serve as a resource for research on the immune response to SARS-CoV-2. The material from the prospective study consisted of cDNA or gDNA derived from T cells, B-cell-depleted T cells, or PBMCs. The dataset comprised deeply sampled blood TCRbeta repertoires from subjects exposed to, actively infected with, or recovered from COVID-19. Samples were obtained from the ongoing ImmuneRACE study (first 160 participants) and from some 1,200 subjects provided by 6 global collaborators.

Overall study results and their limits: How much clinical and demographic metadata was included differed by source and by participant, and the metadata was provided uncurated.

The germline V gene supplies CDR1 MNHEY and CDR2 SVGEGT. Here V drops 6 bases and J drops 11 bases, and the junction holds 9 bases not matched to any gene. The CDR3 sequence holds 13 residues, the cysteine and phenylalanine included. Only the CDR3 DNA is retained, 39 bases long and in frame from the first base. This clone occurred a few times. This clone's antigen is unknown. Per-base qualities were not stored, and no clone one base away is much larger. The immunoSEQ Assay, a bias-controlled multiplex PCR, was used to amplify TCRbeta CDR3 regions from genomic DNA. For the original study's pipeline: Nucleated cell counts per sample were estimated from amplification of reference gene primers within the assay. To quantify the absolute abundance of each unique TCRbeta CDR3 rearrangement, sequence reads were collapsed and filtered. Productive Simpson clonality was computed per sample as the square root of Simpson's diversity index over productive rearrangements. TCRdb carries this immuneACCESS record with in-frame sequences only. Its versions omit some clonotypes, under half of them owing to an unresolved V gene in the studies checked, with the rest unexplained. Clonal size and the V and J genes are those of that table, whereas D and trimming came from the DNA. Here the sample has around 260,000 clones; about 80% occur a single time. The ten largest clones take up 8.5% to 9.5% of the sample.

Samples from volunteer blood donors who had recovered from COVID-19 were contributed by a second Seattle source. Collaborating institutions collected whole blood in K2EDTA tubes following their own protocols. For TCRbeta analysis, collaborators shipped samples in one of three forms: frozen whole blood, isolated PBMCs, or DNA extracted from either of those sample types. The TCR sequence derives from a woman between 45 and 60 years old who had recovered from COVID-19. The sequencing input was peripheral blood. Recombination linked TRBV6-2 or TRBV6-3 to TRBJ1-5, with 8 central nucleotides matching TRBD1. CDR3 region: CASSPLDRETQHF. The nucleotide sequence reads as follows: TGTGCCAGCAGCCCCCTGGACAGGGAGACCCAGCATTTT.